This paragraph covers one TCR beta chain sequence. Original analysis: The assay estimated nucleated cells by amplifying reference gene primers. Clones were read by immunoSEQ multiplex PCR, and TCRdb kept only the in-frame ones, dropping some. That table gives V, J and clone size, and the DNA gave D and trimming. The sample includes just over 200,000 clones, about three quarters seen only once; the top ten take roughly 6%. These data are taken from a study of blood T cell repertoires in COVID-19. Background on the study: Sample material is recorded as cDNA or gDNA derived from T cells, B-cell-depleted T cells, or PBMCs.

Trimming cost V 8 bases and J 10 bases; bases outside gene matches: 14. This CDR3 has 14 residues. Germline CDR1 SEHNR, CDR2 FQNEAQ (reference sequence). The rearrangement joins TRBV7-9 to TRBJ1-1; 9 bases are a match to TRBD1. Input material: peripheral blood. The clonotype comes from a woman in her 70s with acute or convalescent COVID-19. The CDR3 DNA reads as TGTGCCAGCTCCCCTGGGTACAGGGGGCGCCGAGCTTTCTTT. Amino acids: CASSPGYRGRRAFF.